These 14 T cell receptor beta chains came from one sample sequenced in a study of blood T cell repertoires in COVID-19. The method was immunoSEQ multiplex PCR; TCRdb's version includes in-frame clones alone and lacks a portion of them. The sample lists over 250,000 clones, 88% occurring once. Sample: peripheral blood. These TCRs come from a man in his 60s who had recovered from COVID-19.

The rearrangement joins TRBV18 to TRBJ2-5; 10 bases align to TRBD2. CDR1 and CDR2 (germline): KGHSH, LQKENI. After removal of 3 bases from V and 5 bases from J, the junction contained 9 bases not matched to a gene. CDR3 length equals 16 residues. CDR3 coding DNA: TGTGCCAGCTCACCGTCCCAGCGGGGGGGCTCGGAGACCCAGTACTTC. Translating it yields CASSPSQRGGSETQYF. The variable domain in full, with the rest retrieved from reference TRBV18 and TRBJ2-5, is NAGVMQNPRHLVRRRGQEARLRCSPMKGHSHVYWYRQLPEEGLKFMVYLQKENIIDESGMPKERFSAEFPKEGPSILRIQQVVRGDSAAYFCASSPSQRGGSETQYFGPGTRLLVL.

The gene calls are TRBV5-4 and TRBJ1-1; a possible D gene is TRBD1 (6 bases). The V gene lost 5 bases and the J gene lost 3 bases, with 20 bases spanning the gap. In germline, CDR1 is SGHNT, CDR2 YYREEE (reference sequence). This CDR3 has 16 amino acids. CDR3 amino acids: CASRITRGALDTEAFF. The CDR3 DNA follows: TGTGCCAGCAGAATCACTCGGGGGGCGCTGGACACTGAAGCTTTCTTT.

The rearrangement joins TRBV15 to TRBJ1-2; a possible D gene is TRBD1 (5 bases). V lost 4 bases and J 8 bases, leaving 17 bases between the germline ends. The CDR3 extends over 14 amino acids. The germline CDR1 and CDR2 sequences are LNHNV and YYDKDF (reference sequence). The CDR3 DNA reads TGTGCCACCAGCAAATACTCCGGGGGAGGAGGCTACACCTTC. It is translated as CATSKYSGGGGYTF.

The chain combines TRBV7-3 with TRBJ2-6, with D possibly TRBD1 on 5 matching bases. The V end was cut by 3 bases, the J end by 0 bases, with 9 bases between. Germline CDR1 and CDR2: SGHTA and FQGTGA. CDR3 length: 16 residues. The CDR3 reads CASSFGHLSGANVLTF. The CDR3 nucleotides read TGTGCCAGCAGCTTCGGACACCTCTCTGGGGCCAACGTCCTGACTTTC. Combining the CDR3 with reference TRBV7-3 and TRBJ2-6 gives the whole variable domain GAGVSQTPSNKVTEKGKYVELRCDPISGHTALYWYRQSLGQGPEFLIYFQGTGAADDSGLPNDRFFAVRPEGSVSTLKIQRTERGDSAVYLCASSFGHLSGANVLTFGAGSRLTVL.

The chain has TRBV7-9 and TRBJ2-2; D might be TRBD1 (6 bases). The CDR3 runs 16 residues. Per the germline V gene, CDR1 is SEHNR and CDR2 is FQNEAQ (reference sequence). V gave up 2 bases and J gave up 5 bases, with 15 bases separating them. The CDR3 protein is CASSLTPGHVTGELFF. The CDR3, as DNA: TGTGCCAGCAGCTTAACCCCGGGACATGTTACCGGGGAGCTGTTTTTT.

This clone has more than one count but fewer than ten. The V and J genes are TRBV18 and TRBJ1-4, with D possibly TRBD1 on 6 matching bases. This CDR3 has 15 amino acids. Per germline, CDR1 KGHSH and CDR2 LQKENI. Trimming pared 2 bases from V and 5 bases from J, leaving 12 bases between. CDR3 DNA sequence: TGTGCCAGCTCACCAACCCTTACAGGGAATGAAAAACTGTTTTTT. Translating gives CASSPTLTGNEKLFF.

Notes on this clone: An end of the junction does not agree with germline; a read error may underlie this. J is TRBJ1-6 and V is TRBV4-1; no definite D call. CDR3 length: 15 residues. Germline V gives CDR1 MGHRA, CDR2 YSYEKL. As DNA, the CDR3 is TGCGCCAGCAGACAAGAAGGAGGATGGCAGTCACCCCTCCACTTT. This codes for CASRQEGGWQSPLHF.

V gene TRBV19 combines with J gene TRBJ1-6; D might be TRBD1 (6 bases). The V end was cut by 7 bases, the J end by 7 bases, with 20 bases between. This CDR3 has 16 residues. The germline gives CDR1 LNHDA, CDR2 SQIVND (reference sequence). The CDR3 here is CASTPGQQGLNSPLHF. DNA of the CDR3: TGTGCCAGTACCCCCGGCCAACAGGGACTAAATTCACCCCTCCACTTT.

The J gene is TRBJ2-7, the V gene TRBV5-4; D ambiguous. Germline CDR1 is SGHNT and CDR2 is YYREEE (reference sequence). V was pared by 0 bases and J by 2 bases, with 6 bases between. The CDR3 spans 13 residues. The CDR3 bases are TGTGCCAGCAGCTTGGGCAGAACCTACGAGCAGTACTTC. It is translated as CASSLGRTYEQYF. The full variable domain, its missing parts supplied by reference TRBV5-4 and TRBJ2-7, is ETGVTQSPTHLIKTRGQQVTLRCSSQSGHNTVSWYQQALGQGPQFIFQYYREEENGRGNFPPRFSGLQFPNYSSELNVNALELDDSALYLCASSLGRTYEQYFGPGTRLTVT.

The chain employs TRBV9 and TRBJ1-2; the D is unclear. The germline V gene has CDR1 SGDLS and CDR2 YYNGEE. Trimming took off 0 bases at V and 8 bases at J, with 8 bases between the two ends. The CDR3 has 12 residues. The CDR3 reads CASSVDSVGYTF. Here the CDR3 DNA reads TGTGCCAGCAGCGTAGATTCGGTCGGCTACACCTTC.

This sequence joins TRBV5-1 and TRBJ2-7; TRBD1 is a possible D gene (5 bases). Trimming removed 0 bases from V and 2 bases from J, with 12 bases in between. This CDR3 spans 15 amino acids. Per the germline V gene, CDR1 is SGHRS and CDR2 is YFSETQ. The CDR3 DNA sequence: TGCGCCAGCAGCTTGGTGGGGCAGGCTCCCTACGAGCAGTACTTC. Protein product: CASSLVGQAPYEQYF.

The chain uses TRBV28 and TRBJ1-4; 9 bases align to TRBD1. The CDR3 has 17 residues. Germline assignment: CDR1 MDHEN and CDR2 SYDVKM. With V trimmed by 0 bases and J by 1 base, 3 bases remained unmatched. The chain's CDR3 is CASSLWTDRGTNEKLFF. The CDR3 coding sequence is TGTGCCAGCAGTTTATGGACGGACAGGGGAACTAATGAAAAACTGTTTTTT.

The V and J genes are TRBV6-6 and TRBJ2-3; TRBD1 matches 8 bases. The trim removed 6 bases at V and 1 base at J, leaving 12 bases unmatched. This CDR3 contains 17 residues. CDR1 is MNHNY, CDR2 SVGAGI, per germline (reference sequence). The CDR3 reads CASSRRRQGSRTDTQYF. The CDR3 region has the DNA TGTGCCAGCAGCCGACGGAGACAGGGGTCTCGCACAGATACGCAGTATTTT.

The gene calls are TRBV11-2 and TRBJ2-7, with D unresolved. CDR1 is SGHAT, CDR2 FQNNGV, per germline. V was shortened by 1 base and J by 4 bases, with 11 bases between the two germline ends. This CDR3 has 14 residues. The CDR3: CASSLGRPSYEQYF. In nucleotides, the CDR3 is TGTGCCAGCAGCTTAGGCCGACCTAGTTACGAGCAGTACTTC.